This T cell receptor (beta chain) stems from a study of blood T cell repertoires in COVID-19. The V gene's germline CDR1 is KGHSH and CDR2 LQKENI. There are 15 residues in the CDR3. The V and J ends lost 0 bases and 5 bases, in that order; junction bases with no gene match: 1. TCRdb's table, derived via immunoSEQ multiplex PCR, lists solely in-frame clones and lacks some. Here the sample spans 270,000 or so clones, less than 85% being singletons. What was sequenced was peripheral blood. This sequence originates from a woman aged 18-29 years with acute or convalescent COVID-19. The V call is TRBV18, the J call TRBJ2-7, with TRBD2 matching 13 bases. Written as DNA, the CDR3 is TGTGCCAGCTCACCACCAGGACTAGCGGGAGACGAGCAGTACTTC. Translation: CASSPPGLAGDEQYF.